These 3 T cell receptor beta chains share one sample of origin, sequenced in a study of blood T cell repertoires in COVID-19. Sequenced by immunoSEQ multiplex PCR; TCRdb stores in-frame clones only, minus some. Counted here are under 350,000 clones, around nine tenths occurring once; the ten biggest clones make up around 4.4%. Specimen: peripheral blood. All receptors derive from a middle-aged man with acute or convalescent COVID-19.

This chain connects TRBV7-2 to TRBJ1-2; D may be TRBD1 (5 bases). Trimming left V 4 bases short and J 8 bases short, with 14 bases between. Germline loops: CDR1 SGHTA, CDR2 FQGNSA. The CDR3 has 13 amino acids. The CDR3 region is CASSSSGWLGYTF. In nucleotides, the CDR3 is TGTGCCAGCAGCTCGTCAGGGTGGTTGGGCTACACCTTC.

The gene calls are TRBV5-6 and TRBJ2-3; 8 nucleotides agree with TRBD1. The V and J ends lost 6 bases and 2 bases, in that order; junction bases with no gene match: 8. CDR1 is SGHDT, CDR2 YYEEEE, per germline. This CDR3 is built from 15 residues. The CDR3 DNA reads TGTGCCAGCACTAAACAGGGGGTCATCACAGATACGCAGTATTTT. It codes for CASTKQGVITDTQYF.

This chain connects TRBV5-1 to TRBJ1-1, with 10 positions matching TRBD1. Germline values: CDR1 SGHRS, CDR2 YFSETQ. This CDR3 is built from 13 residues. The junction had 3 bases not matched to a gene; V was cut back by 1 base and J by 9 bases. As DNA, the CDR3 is TGCGCCAGCAGCTTGAGGACAGGGGGGAAAGCTTTCTTT. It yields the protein CASSLRTGGKAFF.